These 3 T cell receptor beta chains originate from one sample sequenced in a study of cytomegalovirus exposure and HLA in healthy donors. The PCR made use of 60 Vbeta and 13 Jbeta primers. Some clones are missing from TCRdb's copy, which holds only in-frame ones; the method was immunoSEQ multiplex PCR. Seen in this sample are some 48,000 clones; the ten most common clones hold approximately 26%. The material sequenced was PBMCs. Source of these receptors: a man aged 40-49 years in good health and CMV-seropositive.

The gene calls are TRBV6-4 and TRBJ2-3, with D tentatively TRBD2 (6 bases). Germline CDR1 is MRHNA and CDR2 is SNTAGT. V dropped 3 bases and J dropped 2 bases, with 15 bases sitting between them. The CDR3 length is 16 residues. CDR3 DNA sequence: TGTGCCAGCAGTGATGCCGGGGGAGTCAACACAGATACGCAGTATTTT. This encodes CASSDAGGVNTDTQYF.

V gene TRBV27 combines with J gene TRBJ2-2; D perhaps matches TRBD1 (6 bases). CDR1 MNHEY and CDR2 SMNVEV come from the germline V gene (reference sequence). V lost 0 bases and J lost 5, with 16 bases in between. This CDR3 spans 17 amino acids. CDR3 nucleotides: TGTGCCAGCAGTTTATCCCCTGACAGGTTCAGGACCGGGGAGCTGTTTTTT. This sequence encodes CASSLSPDRFRTGELFF.

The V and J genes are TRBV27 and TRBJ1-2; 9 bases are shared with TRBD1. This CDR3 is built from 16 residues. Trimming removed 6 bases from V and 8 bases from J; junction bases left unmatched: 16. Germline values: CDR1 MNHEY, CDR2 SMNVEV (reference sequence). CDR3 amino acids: CASSPTQGALRGGYTF. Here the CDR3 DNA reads TGTGCCAGCAGCCCAACACAGGGGGCCCTGAGGGGCGGCTACACCTTC.